Described below is a single TCR beta chain sequence and its context. The authors amplified TCR beta CDR3 regions, and they did so from RNA transcripts for repertoire sequencing. An initial RT-PCR round employing HTBI primers preceded a second-round multiplex PCR. MiXCR was run by TCRdb on the multiplex PCR reads, yielding one entry per CDR3 protein. The sample records almost 750,000 distinct CDR3 sequences, 40% being singletons. This entry is derived from a study of Graves' ophthalmopathy and Graves' hyperthyroidism. Germline V CDR1 and CDR2: SGHRS, YFSETQ. V shed 4 bases and J 4 bases; nucleotides not matched to a gene: 1. CDR3 length equals 14 residues.

This chain links TRBV5-1 with TRBJ2-7; 14 bases map to TRBD2. Sequencing was done on a sample of peripheral blood. The sequence derives from an adult man with Graves' ophthalmopathy. The CDR3 is CASSGTSGRYEQYF. The CDR3 DNA reads as TGCGCCAGCAGCGGGACTAGCGGGAGATACGAGCAGTACTTC.